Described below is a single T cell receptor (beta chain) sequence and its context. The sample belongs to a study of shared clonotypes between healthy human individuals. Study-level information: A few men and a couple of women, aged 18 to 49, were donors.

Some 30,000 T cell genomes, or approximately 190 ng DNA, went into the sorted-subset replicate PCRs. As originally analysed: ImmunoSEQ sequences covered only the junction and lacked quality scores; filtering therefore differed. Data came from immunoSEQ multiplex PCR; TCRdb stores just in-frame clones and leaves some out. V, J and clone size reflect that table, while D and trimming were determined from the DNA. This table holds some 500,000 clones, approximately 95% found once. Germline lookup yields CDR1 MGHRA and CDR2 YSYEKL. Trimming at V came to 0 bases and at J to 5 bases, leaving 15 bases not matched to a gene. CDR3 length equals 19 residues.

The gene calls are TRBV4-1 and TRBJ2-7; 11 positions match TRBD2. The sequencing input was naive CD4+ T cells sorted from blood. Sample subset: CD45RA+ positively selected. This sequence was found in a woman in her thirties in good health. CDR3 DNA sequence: TGCGCCAGCAGCCAAGATGTTAGCGGGAGGGCCGGGTCAAGGAACGAGCAGTACTTC. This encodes CASSQDVSGRAGSRNEQYF.